The clone carrying this TCR beta chain turned up a few times. Its antigen is currently unknown. These data belong to a study of response to subunit inactivated influenza vaccine. TCRdb re-called the RT-PCR reads through MiXCR, storing one row per CDR3 protein. The sample yields roughly 190,000 distinct CDR3 sequences, over 13% seen once. Study observations and caveats: It was the authors' suggestion that each seasonal influenza vaccination recruits few new T cells.

Germline V lookup: CDR1 MNHEY, CDR2 SVGAGI. The ends lost 4 bases at V and 6 bases at J; junction bases unmatched: 11. The length of the CDR3 is 17 residues. The sample here was CD8+ T cells sorted from PBMCs, taken 5 to 6 days after vaccination. The origin of this receptor is a man aged 45-60 years who received an inactivated influenza vaccine. The V gene is TRBV6-5, the J gene TRBJ2-1; 11 bases match TRBD2. Here the CDR3 DNA reads TGTGCCAGCAGTTCCTTACTAACTAGCGGGGGCTTCAATGAGCAGTTCTTC. This translates into CASSSLLTSGGFNEQFF.